This entry lists 4 T cell receptor beta chains sequenced from one sample in a study of radiation and T cells in renal cell carcinoma. TCRdb's copy holds only in-frame clones and misses some; the assay was immunoSEQ multiplex PCR. The data hold about 140,000 clones, with less than 90% observed a single time. Noted time point: blood 4 weeks post-SBRT, at nephrectomy. The treatment was: 15 Gy SBRT to primary tumor, nephrectomy 4 weeks later. The source material was blood, sampled from a patient whose treatment included radiotherapy and nephrectomy. These receptors came from a woman aged 50 to 60 with renal cell carcinoma.

There are a few counts of this clone. The chain couples TRBV18 to TRBJ2-4; D remains ambiguous. There are 12 residues in the CDR3. V was clipped by 0 bases and J by 5 bases, with 2 bases between them. Germline CDR1 is KGHSH and CDR2 is LQKENI. CDR3 nucleotides: TGTGCCAGCTCACCACCGGAAAACATTCAGTACTTC. This translates into CASSPPENIQYF.

The rearrangement links TRBV29-1 to TRBJ2-3; perhaps TRBD2 as D (6 bases). CDR1 and CDR2 (germline): SQVTM, ANQGSEA. With 4 bases removed from V and 1 base from J, the gap between germline ends came to 9 bases. The CDR3 runs 13 residues. This chain's CDR3 is CSVGGVGTDTQYF. DNA for the CDR3: TGCAGCGTTGGGGGGGTGGGCACAGATACGCAGTATTTT.

V usage is TRBV10-3 and J usage is TRBJ2-7; 10 bases map to TRBD2. CDR1 ENHRY and CDR2 SYGVKD come from the germline V gene. The CDR3 spans 16 residues. With V trimmed by 7 bases and J by 0 bases, 9 bases remained unmatched. The CDR3 loop reads CAINPSSGSASYEQYF. The CDR3 DNA is TGTGCCATCAATCCTTCTAGCGGGAGTGCCTCCTACGAGCAGTACTTC.

The chain is built from TRBV18 and TRBJ2-7; 8 bases align to TRBD2. V shed 2 bases and J 0 bases; nucleotides not matched to a gene: 15. CDR3 length: 19 amino acids. CDR1 is KGHSH, CDR2 LQKENI, per germline. The CDR3 spells CASSPSATSERYSSYEQYF. DNA of the CDR3: TGTGCCAGCTCACCATCCGCGACTAGCGAGCGATATAGCTCCTACGAGCAGTACTTC.